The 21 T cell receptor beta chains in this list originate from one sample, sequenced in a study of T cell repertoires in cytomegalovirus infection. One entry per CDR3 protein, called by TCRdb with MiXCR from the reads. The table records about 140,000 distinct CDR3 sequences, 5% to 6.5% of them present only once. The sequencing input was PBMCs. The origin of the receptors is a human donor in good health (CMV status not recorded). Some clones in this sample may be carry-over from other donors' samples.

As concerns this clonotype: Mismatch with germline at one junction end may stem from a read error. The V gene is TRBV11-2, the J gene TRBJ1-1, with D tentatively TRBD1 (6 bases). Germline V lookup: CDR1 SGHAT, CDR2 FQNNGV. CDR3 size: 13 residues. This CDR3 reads CASSLRLGQGDFF. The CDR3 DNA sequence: TGTGCCAGCAGCCTCCGGTTGGGACAAGGGGACTTTTTT.

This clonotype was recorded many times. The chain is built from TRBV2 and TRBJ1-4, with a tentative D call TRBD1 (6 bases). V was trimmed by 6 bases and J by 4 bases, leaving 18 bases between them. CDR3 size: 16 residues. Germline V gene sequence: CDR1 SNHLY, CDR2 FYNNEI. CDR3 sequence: CASRKGGRQVNEKLFF. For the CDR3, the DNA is TGTGCCAGCAGAAAAGGGGGAAGACAAGTTAATGAAAAACTGTTTTTT. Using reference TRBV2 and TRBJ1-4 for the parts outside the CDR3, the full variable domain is EPEVTQTPSHQVTQMGQEVILRCVPISNHLYFYWYRQILGQKVEFLVSFYNNEISEKSEIFDDQFSVERPDGSNFTLKIRSTKLEDSAMYFCASRKGGRQVNEKLFFGSGTQLSVL.

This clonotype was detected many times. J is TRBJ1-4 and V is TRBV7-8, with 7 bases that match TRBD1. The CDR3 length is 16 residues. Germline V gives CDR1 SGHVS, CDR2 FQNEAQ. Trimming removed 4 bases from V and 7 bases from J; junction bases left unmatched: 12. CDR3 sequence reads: CASSSNPTGMGEKLFF. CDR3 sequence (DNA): TGTGCCAGCAGCTCGAACCCGACAGGGATGGGTGAAAAACTGTTTTTT.

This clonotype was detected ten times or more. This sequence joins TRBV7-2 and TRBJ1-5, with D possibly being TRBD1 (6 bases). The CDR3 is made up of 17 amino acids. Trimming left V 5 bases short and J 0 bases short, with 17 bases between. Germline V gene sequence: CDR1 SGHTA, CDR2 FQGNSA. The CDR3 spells CASSPRGGPYSNQPQHF. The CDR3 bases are TGTGCCAGCAGCCCCCGAGGGGGACCATATAGCAATCAGCCCCAGCATTTT. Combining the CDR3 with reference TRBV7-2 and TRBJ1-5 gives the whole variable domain GAGVSQSPSNKVTEKGKDVELRCDPISGHTALYWYRQSLGQGLEFLIYFQGNSAPDKSGLPSDRFSAERTGGSVSTLTIQRTQQEDSAVYLCASSPRGGPYSNQPQHFGDGTRLSIL.

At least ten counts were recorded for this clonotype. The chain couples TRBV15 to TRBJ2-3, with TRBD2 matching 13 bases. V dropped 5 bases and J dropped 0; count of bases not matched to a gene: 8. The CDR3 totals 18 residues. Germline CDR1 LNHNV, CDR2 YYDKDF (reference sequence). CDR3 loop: CATSGGLAGRPSTDTQYF. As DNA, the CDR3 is TGTGCCACCAGCGGGGGACTAGCGGGACGCCCTAGCACAGATACGCAGTATTTT.

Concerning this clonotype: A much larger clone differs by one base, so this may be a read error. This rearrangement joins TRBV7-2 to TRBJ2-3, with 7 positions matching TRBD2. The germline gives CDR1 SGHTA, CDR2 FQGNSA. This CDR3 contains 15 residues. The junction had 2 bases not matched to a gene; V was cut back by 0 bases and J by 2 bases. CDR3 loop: CASSLAGGYTDTQYF. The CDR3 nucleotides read TGTGCCAGCAGCTTAGCGGGGGGGTACACAGATACGCAGTATTTT.

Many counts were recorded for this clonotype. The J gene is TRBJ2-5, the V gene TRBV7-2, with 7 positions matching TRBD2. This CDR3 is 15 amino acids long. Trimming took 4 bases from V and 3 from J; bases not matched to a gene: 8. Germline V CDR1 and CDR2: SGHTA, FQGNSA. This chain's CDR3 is CASSSTGTIEETQYF. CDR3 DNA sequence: TGTGCCAGCAGCTCGACCGGGACTATCGAAGAGACCCAGTACTTC.

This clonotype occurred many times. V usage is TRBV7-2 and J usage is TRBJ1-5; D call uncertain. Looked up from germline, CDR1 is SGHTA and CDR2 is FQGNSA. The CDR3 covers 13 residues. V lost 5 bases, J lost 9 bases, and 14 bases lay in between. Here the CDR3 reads CASSPSISRPQHF. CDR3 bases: TGTGCCAGCAGCCCTAGCATCTCCAGGCCCCAGCATTTT.

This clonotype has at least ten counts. The CDR3 region is CASSLAWDRLYNEQFF. In DNA form, the CDR3 reads TGTGCCAGCAGTTTGGCCTGGGACAGGTTGTACAATGAGCAGTTCTTC. This chain joins TRBV28 and TRBJ2-1; 8 positions match TRBD1. CDR3 length equals 16 residues. With V trimmed by 3 bases and J by 4 bases, 8 bases remained unmatched. The V gene's germline CDR1 is MDHEN and CDR2 SYDVKM.

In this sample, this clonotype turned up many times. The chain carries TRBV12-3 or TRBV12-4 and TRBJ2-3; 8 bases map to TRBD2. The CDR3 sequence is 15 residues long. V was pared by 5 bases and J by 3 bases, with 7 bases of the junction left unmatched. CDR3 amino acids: CASSTGGPVTDTQYF. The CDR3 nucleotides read TGTGCCAGCAGTACGGGGGGGCCGGTTACAGATACGCAGTATTTT.

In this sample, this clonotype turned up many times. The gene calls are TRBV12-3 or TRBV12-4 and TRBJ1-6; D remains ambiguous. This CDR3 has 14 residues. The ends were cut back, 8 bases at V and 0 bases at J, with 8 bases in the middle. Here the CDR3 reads CASASSSYNSPLHF. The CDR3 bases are TGTGCCAGCGCCTCCAGCTCCTATAATTCACCCCTCCACTTT.

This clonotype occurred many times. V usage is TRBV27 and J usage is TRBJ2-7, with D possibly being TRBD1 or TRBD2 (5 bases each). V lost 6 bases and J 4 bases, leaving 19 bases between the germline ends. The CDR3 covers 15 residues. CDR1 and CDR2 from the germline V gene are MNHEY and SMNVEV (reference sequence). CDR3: CASSPAGRVEYEQYF. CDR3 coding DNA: TGTGCCAGCAGCCCGGCGGGCAGGGTTGAGTACGAGCAGTACTTC.

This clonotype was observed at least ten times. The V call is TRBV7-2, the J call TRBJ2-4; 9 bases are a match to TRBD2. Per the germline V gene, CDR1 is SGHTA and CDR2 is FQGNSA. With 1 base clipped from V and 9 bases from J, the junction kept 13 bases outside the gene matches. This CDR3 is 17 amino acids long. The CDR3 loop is CASSLVSLAGSGGIQYF. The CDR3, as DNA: TGTGCCAGCAGCTTAGTATCCCTAGCGGGAAGTGGGGGCATTCAGTACTTC.

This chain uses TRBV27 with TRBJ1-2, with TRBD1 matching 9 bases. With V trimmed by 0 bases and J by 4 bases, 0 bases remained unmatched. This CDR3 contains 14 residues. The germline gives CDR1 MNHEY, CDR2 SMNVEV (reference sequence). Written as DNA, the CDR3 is TGTGCCAGCAGTTTATCGGGACAGGGCTATGGCTACACCTTC. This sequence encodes CASSLSGQGYGYTF.

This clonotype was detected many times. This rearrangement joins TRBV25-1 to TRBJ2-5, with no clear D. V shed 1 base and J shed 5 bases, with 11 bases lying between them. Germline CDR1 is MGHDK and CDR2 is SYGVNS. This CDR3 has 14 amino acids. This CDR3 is CASSELIAGETQYF. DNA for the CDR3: TGTGCCAGCAGTGAATTAATAGCCGGGGAGACCCAGTACTTC.

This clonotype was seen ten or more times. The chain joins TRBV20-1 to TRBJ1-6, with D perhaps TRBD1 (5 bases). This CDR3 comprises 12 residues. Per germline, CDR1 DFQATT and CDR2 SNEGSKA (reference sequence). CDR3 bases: TGCACATCAGGGAACCCTAATTCACCCCTCCACTTT. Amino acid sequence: CTSGNPNSPLHF.

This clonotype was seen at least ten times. The CDR3 DNA is TGCAGTGCTAGAGATACACGAGCCGGAAACACCATATATTTT. It encodes CSARDTRAGNTIYF. The chain couples TRBV20-1 to TRBJ1-3, with no clear D. The CDR3 totals 14 residues. Germline-derived CDR1 and CDR2 are DFQATT and SNEGSKA (reference sequence). Between the trimmed V and J ends, which lost 0 bases and 4 bases, there was a span of 10 bases.

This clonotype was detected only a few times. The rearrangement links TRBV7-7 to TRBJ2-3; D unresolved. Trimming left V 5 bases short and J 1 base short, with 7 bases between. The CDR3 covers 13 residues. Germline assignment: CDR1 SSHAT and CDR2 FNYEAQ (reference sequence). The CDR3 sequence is CASSVDRTDTQYF. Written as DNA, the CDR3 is TGTGCCAGCAGCGTCGACCGCACAGATACGCAGTATTTT.

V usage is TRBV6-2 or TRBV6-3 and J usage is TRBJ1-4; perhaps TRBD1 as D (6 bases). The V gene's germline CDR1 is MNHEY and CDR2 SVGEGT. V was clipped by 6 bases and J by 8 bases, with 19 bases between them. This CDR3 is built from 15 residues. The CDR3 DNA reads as TGTGCCAGCAGCGACCGGAGGACAGAGGAAGAAAAACTGTTTTTT. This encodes CASSDRRTEEEKLFF.

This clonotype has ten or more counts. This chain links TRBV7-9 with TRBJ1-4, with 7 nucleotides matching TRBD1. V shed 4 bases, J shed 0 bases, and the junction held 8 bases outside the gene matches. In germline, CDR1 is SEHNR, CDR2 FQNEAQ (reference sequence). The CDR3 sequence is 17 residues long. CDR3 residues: CASSSFTGTATNEKLFF. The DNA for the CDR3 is TGTGCCAGCAGCTCCTTTACTGGGACAGCAACTAATGAAAAACTGTTTTTT.

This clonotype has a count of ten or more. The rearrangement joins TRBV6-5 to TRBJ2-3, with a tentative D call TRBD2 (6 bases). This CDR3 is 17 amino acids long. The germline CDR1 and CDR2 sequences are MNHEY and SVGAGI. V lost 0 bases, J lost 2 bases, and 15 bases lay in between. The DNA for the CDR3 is TGTGCCAGCAGTTACTCGTCCACGGGGGTCCACACAGATACGCAGTATTTT. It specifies CASSYSSTGVHTDTQYF.